The 4 T cell receptor beta chains below all came from one sample that was sequenced in a study of blood T cell repertoires in COVID-19. Assay: immunoSEQ multiplex PCR; the TCRdb copy retains only in-frame clones and omits some. The repertoire includes 250,000 to 350,000 clones, approximately 90% of them detected once, and approximately 7.5% sits in the top ten. Specimen: peripheral blood. The origin of the receptors is a woman in her twenties or thirties with COVID-19, enrolled during active disease.

This chain uses TRBV4-2 with TRBJ2-1, with 10 bases that match TRBD1. The length of the CDR3 is 15 residues. J lost 7 bases, V lost 4 bases, and 7 bases had no gene match. Looked up from germline, CDR1 is LGHNA and CDR2 is YNFKEQ. CDR3 sequence: CASSPTGTGVNEQFF. The CDR3 DNA reads as TGTGCCAGCAGCCCCACCGGGACAGGGGTGAATGAGCAGTTCTTC.

This chain links TRBV6-5 with TRBJ2-3; tentatively, D is TRBD1 (6 bases). V was shortened by 1 base and J by 2 bases, with 10 bases between the two germline ends. Germline values: CDR1 MNHEY, CDR2 SVGAGI. The CDR3 has 15 residues. The CDR3, as DNA: TGTGCCAGCAGTTACTTAGCAGGGGACACAGATACGCAGTATTTT. Encoded protein: CASSYLAGDTDTQYF.

This chain connects TRBV11-3 to TRBJ2-1; 8 bases match TRBD1. Germline V gene data show CDR1 as SGHNT and CDR2 as YENEEA. Germline trimming cut 3 bases from V and 6 bases from J; bases unmatched to any gene: 4. This CDR3 is built from 14 residues. The CDR3 DNA reads TGTGCCAGCAGCTTGGACAGGGAAGGCAATGAGCAGTTCTTC. Translating it yields CASSLDREGNEQFF.

This chain joins TRBV12-3 or TRBV12-4 and TRBJ1-1; D perhaps matches TRBD1 (5 bases). Trimming shortened V by 6 bases and J by 5 bases, and 13 bases separated the two germline ends. The CDR3 loop spans 13 amino acids. CDR3 amino acids: CASRVGQGTEAFF. As DNA, the CDR3 is TGTGCCAGCAGGGTGGGGCAGGGTACTGAAGCTTTCTTT.